The following is a T cell receptor (beta chain) sequence with its context. This sample is part of a study of blood T cell repertoires in COVID-19. Study at large: PBMCs, B-cell-depleted T cells, or T cells were the source of the cDNA or gDNA that made up the material.

As handled by the study authors: By means of reference gene primer amplification, nucleated cell counts were estimated. Using immunoSEQ multiplex PCR, the repertoire was profiled, and TCRdb retains in-frame clones only, with some absent. V and J calls and clone size are those listed in that table; D and trimming were worked out from the DNA. Here the sample spans tens of thousands of clones, about four fifths being singletons. The sample comprised peripheral blood. The source is a human donor in a cohort sampled during active COVID-19.

This chain's CDR3 is CASSQGGNNEQFF. The CDR3, as DNA: TGTGCCAGCAGCCAAGGAGGAAACAATGAGCAGTTCTTC. V is TRBV3-1 (or the pseudogene TRBV3-2) and J is TRBJ2-1; D is unresolved. V was cut by 1 base and J by 5 bases, with 6 bases left in between. The CDR3 consists of 13 residues. Germline values: CDR1 LGHDT, CDR2 YNNKEL (reference sequence).